This paragraph covers one TCR beta chain sequence. Its antigen is currently unknown. The data belong to a study of human versus mouse CDR3 diversity and MHC coevolution. Study-wide background: Valid reads per sample ranged from roughly 5.5 x 10^6 to 1.7 x 10^7. Findings and caveats of the study: Clonal inequality was lowest in most of the three human donors.

In germline, CDR1 is LNHDA, CDR2 SQIVND (reference sequence). The CDR3 loop spans 17 amino acids. J gave up 0 bases and V 4 bases, and 5 bases lay outside the gene matches. The repertoire was sequenced with immunoSEQ multiplex PCR; TCRdb's copy has only in-frame clones and lacks some. The data show about 81,000 clones, 80% to 95% seen once. The sequencing input was naive CD4+ T cells from blood. Sample subset: CD45RO-negative CD62L-positive naive CD4 T cells. The chain combines TRBV19 with TRBJ2-3; the match to TRBD2 covers 12 bases. The clonotype comes from a person aged 30-69 years in good health. The CDR3 is CASSTRTSGVSTDTQYF. CDR3 bases: TGTGCCAGTAGTACACGGACTAGCGGGGTTAGCACAGATACGCAGTATTTT.